This T cell receptor (beta chain) was sequenced for a study of vaccination effects on CD4 cells after COVID-19. CDR3 length: 13 amino acids. With 5 bases removed from V and 2 bases from J, the gap between germline ends came to 9 bases. Before any sequencing was done, the ViraFEST assay used viral peptide pools to expand antigen-specific CD4+ T cells. Culture proceeded for more than 8 days, and CD4+ T cells were then isolated. Data came from immunoSEQ multiplex PCR; TCRdb stores just in-frame clones and leaves some out. The sample lists approximately 54,000 clones, over 80% occurring once. Points on this clone: Its matching antigen is unknown.

The chain joins TRBV12-3 or TRBV12-4 to TRBJ1-1; the D is unclear. The material was CD4+ T cells from PBMCs cultured with HCoV-229E spike peptides, obtained before COVID-19 vaccination. The origin of this receptor is a human donor who received a COVID-19 vaccine. CDR3 in DNA: TGTGCCAGCAGTCTGGTACTTAACACTGAAGCTTTCTTT. Translation gives CASSLVLNTEAFF.